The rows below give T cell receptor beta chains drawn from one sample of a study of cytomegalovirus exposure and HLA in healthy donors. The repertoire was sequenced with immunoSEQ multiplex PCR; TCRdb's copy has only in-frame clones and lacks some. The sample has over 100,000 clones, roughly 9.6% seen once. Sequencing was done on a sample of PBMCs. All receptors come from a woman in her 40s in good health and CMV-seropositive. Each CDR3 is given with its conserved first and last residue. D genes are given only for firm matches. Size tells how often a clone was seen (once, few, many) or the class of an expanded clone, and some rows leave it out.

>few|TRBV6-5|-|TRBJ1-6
TGTGCCAGCAGTTACTCACAGGGTTTAGATTCACCCCTCCACTTT
CASSYSQGLDSPLHF
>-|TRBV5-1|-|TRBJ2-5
TGCGCCAGCAGCTCCCTTCCTGGAGGGTACGAGACCCAGTACTTC
CASSSLPGGYETQYF
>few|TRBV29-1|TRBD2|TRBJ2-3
TGCAGCGTTTTGGGTACTAGCGGGGGGCGTACAGATACGCAGTATTTT
CSVLGTSGGRTDTQYF
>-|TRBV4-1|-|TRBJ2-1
TGCGCCAGCAGCCAAGAGGGGAGGAGCTCCTACAATGAGCAGTTCTTC
CASSQEGRSSYNEQFF
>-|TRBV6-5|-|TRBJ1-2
TGTGCCAGCAGTTACGGGTGGGGAGATGGCTACACCTTC
CASSYGWGDGYTF
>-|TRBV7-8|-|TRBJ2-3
TGTGCCAGCAGCTCAAAGGACAATACGCAGTATTTT
CASSSKDNTQYF
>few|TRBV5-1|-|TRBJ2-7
TGCGCCAGCAGCTTGACGGACACATACTCCTACGAGCAGTACTTC
CASSLTDTYSYEQYF
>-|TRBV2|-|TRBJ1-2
TGTGCCAGCAGTGAAGGGGCAGGGGACCTTTATGGCTACACCTTC
CASSEGAGDLYGYTF
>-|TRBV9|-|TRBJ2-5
TGTGCCAGCAGCCCCCGCGGCGGGGAGACCCAGTACTTC
CASSPRGGETQYF
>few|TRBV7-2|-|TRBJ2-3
TGTGCCAGCAGCTTAGCTTCAGGGAGCACAGATACGCAGTATTTT
CASSLASGSTDTQYF
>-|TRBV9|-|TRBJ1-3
TGTGCCAGCAGCGTAACCGGGGGCTCTGGAAACACCATATATTTT
CASSVTGGSGNTIYF
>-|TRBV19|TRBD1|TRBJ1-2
TGTGCCAGTAGGAGGGACAGGGGGTACTATGGCTACACCTTC
CASRRDRGYYGYTF
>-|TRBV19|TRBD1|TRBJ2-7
TGTGCCAGTAGCCCCGGGACAGGGGGCGAGCAGTACTTC
CASSPGTGGEQYF
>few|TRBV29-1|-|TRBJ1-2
TGCAGCGTTGAAGCTGGGAGAAGGGGCTACACCTTC
CSVEAGRRGYTF
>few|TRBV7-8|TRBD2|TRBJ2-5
TGTGCCAGCAGCCTCCGGCGGGGGGAACGAGAGACCCAGTACTTC
CASSLRRGERETQYF
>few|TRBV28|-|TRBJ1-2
TGTGCCAGCAGCCCGATAGACAGCCTCTATGGCTACACCTTC
CASSPIDSLYGYTF
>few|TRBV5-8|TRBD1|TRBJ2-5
TGTGCCAGCAGCTTCCTGGGGACAGGGGGGGAGACCCAGTACTTC
CASSFLGTGGETQYF
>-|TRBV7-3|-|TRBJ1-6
TGTGCCAGCAGCTTAAACAGCAATTCACCCCTCCACTTT
CASSLNSNSPLHF
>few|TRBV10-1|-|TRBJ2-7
TGCGCCAGCAGTGAGGTTAAAGAGCCCTACGAGCAGTACTTC
CASSEVKEPYEQYF
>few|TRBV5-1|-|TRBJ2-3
TGCGCCAGCAGCTTGACAGCCTCGGGAGCAGATACGCAGTATTTT
CASSLTASGADTQYF
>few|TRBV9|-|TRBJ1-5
TGTGCCAGCAGCGAGGGGGGGGCTAGCAATCAGCCCCAGCATTTT
CASSEGGASNQPQHF
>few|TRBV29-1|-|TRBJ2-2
TGCAGTACCTATCCGGGACATGGGGTGGGAACCGGGGAGCTGTTTTTT
CSTYPGHGVGTGELFF
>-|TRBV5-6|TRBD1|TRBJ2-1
TGTGCCAGCACCCTACAGGGGGGCTACAATGAGCAGTTCTTC
CASTLQGGYNEQFF
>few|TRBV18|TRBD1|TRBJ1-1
TGTGCCAGCTCGTTACAGGGGTTCGACACTGAAGCTTTCTTT
CASSLQGFDTEAFF
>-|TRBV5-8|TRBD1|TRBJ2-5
TGTGCCAGCAGTTCCGACAGGGGGAAATCCCAGGGGGAGACCCAGTACTTC
CASSSDRGKSQGETQYF
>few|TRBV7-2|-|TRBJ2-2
TGTGCCAGCAGCCTCGCCGGGGCCGGGGAGCTGTTTTTT
CASSLAGAGELFF
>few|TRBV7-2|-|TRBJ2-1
TGTGCCAGCAGCCCGCACGGACAGAGCAATGAGCAGTTCTTC
CASSPHGQSNEQFF
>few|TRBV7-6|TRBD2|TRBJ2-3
TGTGCCAGCAGTCCACTAGCGGGGGGCACAGATACGCAGTATTTT
CASSPLAGGTDTQYF
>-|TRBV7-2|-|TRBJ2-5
TGTGCCAGCAGCTTATCTAGGAGGGAGACCCAGTACTTC
CASSLSRRETQYF
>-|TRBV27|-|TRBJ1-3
TGTGCCAGCAGTTTTAACAGAGGAAACACCATATATTTT
CASSFNRGNTIYF
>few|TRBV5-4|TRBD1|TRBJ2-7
TGTGCCAGCAGTTTTGACAGGGACTACGAGCAGTACTTC
CASSFDRDYEQYF
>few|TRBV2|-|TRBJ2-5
TGTGCCAGCAGTTCCGGGACTCCCAGGGCGGAGACCCAGTACTTC
CASSSGTPRAETQYF
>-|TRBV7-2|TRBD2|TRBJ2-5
TGTGCCAGCAGCGGAGGACTAGCGGGGGCCGGAGAGACCCAGTACTTC
CASSGGLAGAGETQYF
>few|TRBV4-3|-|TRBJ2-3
TGCGCCAGCAGCCAAACATTCTTCACAGATACGCAGTATTTT
CASSQTFFTDTQYF
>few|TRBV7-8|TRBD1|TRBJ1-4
TGTGCCAGCAGCTCCAGACAGGGGGGAGAAAAACTGTTTTTT
CASSSRQGGEKLFF
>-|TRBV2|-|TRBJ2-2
TGTGCCAGCTACGGAACAGGGCCCACGAACACCGGGGAGCTGTTTTTT
CASYGTGPTNTGELFF
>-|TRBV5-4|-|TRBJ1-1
TGTGCCAGCAGCTTGGAGGCAGGGGTTTTAGGGAACACTGAAGCTTTCTTT
CASSLEAGVLGNTEAFF
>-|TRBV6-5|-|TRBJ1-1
TGTGCCAGCAGTCCATCAATACGGGGAGAAGCTTTCTTT
CASSPSIRGEAFF
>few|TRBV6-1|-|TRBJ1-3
TGTGCCAGCAGTGAAGTCGGGGTCGAGGGCTCTGGAAACACCATATATTTT
CASSEVGVEGSGNTIYF
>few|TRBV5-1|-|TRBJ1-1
TGCGCCAGCAGCCCTGCGGCGAAAGGGAACACTGAAGCTTTCTTT
CASSPAAKGNTEAFF
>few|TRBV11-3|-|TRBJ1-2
TGTGCCAGCAGCCCCGGGAAAGGGAACTATGGCTACACCTTC
CASSPGKGNYGYTF
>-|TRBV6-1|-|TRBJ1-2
TGTGCCAGCCATACCGGGACAACAGACTATGGCTACACCTTC
CASHTGTTDYGYTF
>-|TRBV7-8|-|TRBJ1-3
TGTGCCAGCAGCTTAGAGTTGACAGGCTTCGCTGGAAACACCATATATTTT
CASSLELTGFAGNTIYF
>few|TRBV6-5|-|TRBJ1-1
TGTGCCAGCAGCAGGCGGAGGTCCACTGAAGCTTTCTTT
CASSRRRSTEAFF
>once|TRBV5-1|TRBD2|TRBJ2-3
TGCGCCAGCAGCCACATCGGGCTAGCGGGCACAGATACGCAGTATTTT
CASSHIGLAGTDTQYF
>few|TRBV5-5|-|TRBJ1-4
TGTGCCAGCAGCTATACACGATGGGTAGCCGATGAAAAACTGTTTTTT
CASSYTRWVADEKLFF
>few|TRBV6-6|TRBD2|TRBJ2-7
TGTGCGGTGGCTAGCGGGGGAGGCTACGAGCAGTACTTC
CAVASGGGYEQYF
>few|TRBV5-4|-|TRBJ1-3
TGTGCCAGCAGCTTGGGGCGGGGCTCGCTAGACTTTACCTCTGGAAACACCATATATTTT
CASSLGRGSLDFTSGNTIYF
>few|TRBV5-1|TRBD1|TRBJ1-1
TGCGCCAGCAGTCCCGAGGGGGCGGGTGAAGCTTTCTTT
CASSPEGAGEAFF
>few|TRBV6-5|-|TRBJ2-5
TGTGCCAGCAGTTACAGGCAGGGCCAAGAGACCCAGTACTTC
CASSYRQGQETQYF